Listed below are T cell receptor beta chains from one sample, sequenced in a study of CDR3 diversity in severe acne. MiXCR, applied by TCRdb to the PCR reads, yields one record per CDR3 protein. The table has about 84,000 distinct CDR3 sequences, under 65% seen once. The sequencing input was blood. Every receptor here comes from a male donor in good health, without acne. Each CDR3 is given with its conserved first and last residue. The order of the fields is clone size, V gene, J gene, D gene, CDR3 DNA, CDR3 protein. A D gene is named only where the DNA matches it firmly. Clone size is given for some rows only: seen once, a few or many times, or a class if the clone is expanded.

clone_size: few
v_call: TRBV20-1
j_call: TRBJ2-1
d_call: TRBD2
cdr3_nt: TGCAGTGCTTTTGGGACTAGCGGGGGGGCGGGTGAGCAGTTCTTC
cdr3_aa: CSAFGTSGGAGEQFF

clone_size: medium-sized
v_call: TRBV15
j_call: TRBJ1-2
d_call: NA
cdr3_nt: TGTGCCACCAGCAGAGTCGACAGCAACTATGGCTACACCTTC
cdr3_aa: CATSRVDSNYGYTF

clone_size: NA
v_call: TRBV7-8
j_call: TRBJ2-7
d_call: TRBD2
cdr3_nt: TGTGCCAGCAGGTCTAGGACTAGCGGGTTTAACTACGAGCAGTACTTC
cdr3_aa: CASRSRTSGFNYEQYF

clone_size: few
v_call: TRBV13
j_call: TRBJ1-1
d_call: NA
cdr3_nt: TGTGCCAGCAGCCCATACGGACTGACAAGGAACACTGAAGCTTTCTTT
cdr3_aa: CASSPYGLTRNTEAFF

clone_size: once
v_call: TRBV7-9
j_call: TRBJ2-7
d_call: NA
cdr3_nt: TGTGCCAGCAGCTTAGGCGTCGGGGGAGAAAAGCTGTTT
cdr3_aa: CASSLGVGGEKLF

clone_size: NA
v_call: TRBV7-2
j_call: TRBJ2-5
d_call: NA
cdr3_nt: TGTGCCAGCAGCCCTCTTTGGGACCGCGGCCGGGAGACCCAGTACTTC
cdr3_aa: CASSPLWDRGRETQYF

clone_size: NA
v_call: TRBV5-1
j_call: TRBJ2-3
d_call: TRBD2
cdr3_nt: TGCGCCAGCAGCTTCGGGGGGGCCGGCACAGATACGCAGTATTTT
cdr3_aa: CASSFGGAGTDTQYF

clone_size: many
v_call: TRBV11-2
j_call: TRBJ1-5
d_call: NA
cdr3_nt: TGTGCCAGCAGCTTTACGGATAGCAATCAGCCCCAGCATTTT
cdr3_aa: CASSFTDSNQPQHF

clone_size: NA
v_call: TRBV10-3
j_call: TRBJ2-5
d_call: NA
cdr3_nt: TGTGCCTCTCAACCCCGGGACAACCAAGAGACCCAGTACTTC
cdr3_aa: CASQPRDNQETQYF

clone_size: NA
v_call: TRBV5-1
j_call: TRBJ2-3
d_call: NA
cdr3_nt: TGCGCCAGCAGCTTGGCCGGGACTGACAATGAGCAGTATTTT
cdr3_aa: CASSLAGTDNEQYF

clone_size: NA
v_call: TRBV12-5
j_call: TRBJ2-7
d_call: TRBD2
cdr3_nt: TGTGCTAGTGGTTTGGCACGGGGGGGTTCCTACGAGCAGTACTTC
cdr3_aa: CASGLARGGSYEQYF

clone_size: few
v_call: TRBV25-1
j_call: TRBJ2-7
d_call: NA
cdr3_nt: TGTGCCAGCACCCTGGGAGAGGGGCTCGAGCAGTACTTC
cdr3_aa: CASTLGEGLEQYF

clone_size: NA
v_call: TRBV18
j_call: TRBJ2-5
d_call: NA
cdr3_nt: TGTGCCAGCTCTTCAGGACAGTCCAGCAATCAGCCCCAGTACTTC
cdr3_aa: CASSSGQSSNQPQYF

clone_size: NA
v_call: TRBV20-1
j_call: TRBJ1-1
d_call: TRBD1
cdr3_nt: TGCAGTGCTAGAGATCTAGGGGGCGGTAACACTGAAGCTTTCTTT
cdr3_aa: CSARDLGGGNTEAFF

clone_size: many
v_call: TRBV4-2
j_call: TRBJ2-1
d_call: TRBD2
cdr3_nt: TGTGCCTGCAGCCCCAAGACTAGCGGGAGCGATGAGCAGTTCTTC
cdr3_aa: CACSPKTSGSDEQFF

clone_size: NA
v_call: TRBV4-2
j_call: TRBJ1-1
d_call: NA
cdr3_nt: TGTGCCAGCAGTGAAGGGGGGGCAGCTAACACTGAAGCTTTCTTT
cdr3_aa: CASSEGGAANTEAFF

clone_size: NA
v_call: TRBV20-1
j_call: TRBJ1-3
d_call: NA
cdr3_nt: TGCAGTGCTAGCGGGGGGGCCGGAAACACCATATATTTT
cdr3_aa: CSASGGAGNTIYF

clone_size: many
v_call: TRBV28
j_call: TRBJ2-2
d_call: NA
cdr3_nt: TGTGCCAGCAGTTCTAGGCCACCTAGTTCTATGACCGGGGAGCTGTTTTTT
cdr3_aa: CASSSRPPSSMTGELFF

clone_size: many
v_call: TRBV5-1
j_call: TRBJ2-1
d_call: TRBD2
cdr3_nt: TGCGCCAGCAGCTTGTCGGGGGGAGGGCAGTTCTTC
cdr3_aa: CASSLSGGGQFF

clone_size: few
v_call: TRBV10-3
j_call: TRBJ1-6
d_call: NA
cdr3_nt: TGTGCCATCAGTGCGGAGTATAATTCACCCCTCCACTTT
cdr3_aa: CAISAEYNSPLHF

clone_size: NA
v_call: TRBV6-1
j_call: TRBJ2-3
d_call: NA
cdr3_nt: TGTGCCAGCAGTTTAGGGGGGGCAGATACGCAGTATTTT
cdr3_aa: CASSLGGADTQYF

clone_size: NA
v_call: TRBV7-2
j_call: TRBJ2-1
d_call: TRBD2
cdr3_nt: TGTGCCAGCAGCTCGACTAGCGGGAGACCCTATGAGCAGTTCTTC
cdr3_aa: CASSSTSGRPYEQFF

clone_size: NA
v_call: TRBV20-1
j_call: TRBJ1-4
d_call: NA
cdr3_nt: TGCAGTGCTAGAGCCCGATCCGGACTAGCGGGAGGGAACACCGGGGATCGGAAACTGTTTTTT
cdr3_aa: CSARARSGLAGGNTGDRKLFF

clone_size: few
v_call: TRBV7-3
j_call: TRBJ2-7
d_call: NA
cdr3_nt: TGTGCCAGCAGCTTATTCGACATAACACGCTCCTACGAGCAGTACTTC
cdr3_aa: CASSLFDITRSYEQYF

clone_size: NA
v_call: TRBV12-3/TRBV12-4
j_call: TRBJ2-3
d_call: NA
cdr3_nt: TGTGCCAGCAGAATAAGAGGTCGCACAGATACGCAGTATTTT
cdr3_aa: CASRIRGRTDTQYF

clone_size: many
v_call: TRBV6-5
j_call: TRBJ1-1
d_call: NA
cdr3_nt: TGTGCCAGCAGTTCCGCCGGGTCGAACACTGAAGCTTTCTTT
cdr3_aa: CASSSAGSNTEAFF

clone_size: once
v_call: TRBV10-3
j_call: TRBJ2-3
d_call: NA
cdr3_nt: TGTGCCATCAGTGGGCTAGCCTGGGGGAATACGCAGTATTTT
cdr3_aa: CAISGLAWGNTQYF

clone_size: few
v_call: TRBV2
j_call: TRBJ1-4
d_call: NA
cdr3_nt: TGTGCCAGCAGCCGGACGGACAGCATTGGTGGAAAACTGTTTTTT
cdr3_aa: CASSRTDSIGGKLFF

clone_size: NA
v_call: TRBV4-1
j_call: TRBJ1-4
d_call: TRBD1
cdr3_nt: TGCGCCAGCAGCCAAGAAGGGGACAGGGCGCGGTTTGGTGAAAAACTGCTTTTT
cdr3_aa: CASSQEGDRARFGEKLLF

clone_size: NA
v_call: TRBV10-3
j_call: TRBJ2-1
d_call: TRBD2
cdr3_nt: TGTGCCATAGGTAGCGGGGGGAGGGAGCAGTTCTTC
cdr3_aa: CAIGSGGREQFF

clone_size: NA
v_call: TRBV19
j_call: TRBJ2-7
d_call: NA
cdr3_nt: TGTGCCAGTAGTATCACCGGGCCTCTCTCCTACGAGCAGTACTTC
cdr3_aa: CASSITGPLSYEQYF

clone_size: NA
v_call: TRBV5-6
j_call: TRBJ1-2
d_call: NA
cdr3_nt: TGTGCCAGCAGCTTGTGGGGGGGTCCTGGCTACACCTTC
cdr3_aa: CASSLWGGPGYTF

clone_size: once
v_call: TRBV29-1
j_call: TRBJ2-3
d_call: NA
cdr3_nt: TGCAGCGTTGAAGGTTGGGAATGCACAGATACGCAGTATTTT
cdr3_aa: CSVEGWECTDTQYF

clone_size: NA
v_call: TRBV12-3/TRBV12-4
j_call: TRBJ2-1
d_call: NA
cdr3_nt: TGTGCCAGCAGTGCAGGGGCGCAGCCCGAGCAGCTCTTC
cdr3_aa: CASSAGAQPEQLF

clone_size: NA
v_call: TRBV20-1
j_call: TRBJ2-5
d_call: TRBD2
cdr3_nt: TGCAGTGCTCCGTTAGCGACTAGCGGGGGGCAAGAGACCCAGTACTTC
cdr3_aa: CSAPLATSGGQETQYF